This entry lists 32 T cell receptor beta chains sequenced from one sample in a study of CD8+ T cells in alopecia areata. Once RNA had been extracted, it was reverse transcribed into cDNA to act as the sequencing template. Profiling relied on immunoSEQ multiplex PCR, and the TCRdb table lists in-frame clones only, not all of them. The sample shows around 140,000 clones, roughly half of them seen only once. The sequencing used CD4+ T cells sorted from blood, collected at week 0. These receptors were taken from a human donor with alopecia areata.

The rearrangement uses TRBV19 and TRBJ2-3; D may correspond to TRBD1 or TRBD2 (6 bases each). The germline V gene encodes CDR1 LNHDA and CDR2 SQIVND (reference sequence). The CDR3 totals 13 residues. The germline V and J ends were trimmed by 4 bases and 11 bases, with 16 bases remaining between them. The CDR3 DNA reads TGTGCCAGTAGTACAAGGGGGGACTTCCGGCAGTATTTT. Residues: CASSTRGDFRQYF.

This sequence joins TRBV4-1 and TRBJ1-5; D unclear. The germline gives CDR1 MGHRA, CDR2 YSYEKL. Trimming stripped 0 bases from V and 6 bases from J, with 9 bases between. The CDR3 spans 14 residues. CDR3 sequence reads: CASSQEEAGQPQHF. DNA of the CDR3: TGCGCCAGCAGCCAAGAGGAGGCCGGTCAGCCCCAGCATTTT.

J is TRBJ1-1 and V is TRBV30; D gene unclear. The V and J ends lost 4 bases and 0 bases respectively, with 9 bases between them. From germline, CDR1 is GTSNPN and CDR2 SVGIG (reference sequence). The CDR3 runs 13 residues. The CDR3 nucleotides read TGTGCCTGGACTCGAGGGATGAACACTGAAGCTTTCTTT. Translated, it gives CAWTRGMNTEAFF.

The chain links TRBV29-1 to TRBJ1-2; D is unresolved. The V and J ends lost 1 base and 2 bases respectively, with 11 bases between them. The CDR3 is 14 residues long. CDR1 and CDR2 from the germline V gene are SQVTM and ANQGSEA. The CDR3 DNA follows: TGCAGCGTTGAAGCGGAGGGTGGGAACTATGGCTACACCTTC. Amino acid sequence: CSVEAEGGNYGYTF.

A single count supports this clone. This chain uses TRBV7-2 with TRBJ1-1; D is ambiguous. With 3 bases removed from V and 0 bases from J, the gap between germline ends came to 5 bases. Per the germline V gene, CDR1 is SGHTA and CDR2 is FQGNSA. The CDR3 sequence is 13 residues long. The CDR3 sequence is CASSLAMNTEAFF. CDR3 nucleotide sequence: TGTGCCAGCAGCTTGGCTATGAACACTGAAGCTTTCTTT.

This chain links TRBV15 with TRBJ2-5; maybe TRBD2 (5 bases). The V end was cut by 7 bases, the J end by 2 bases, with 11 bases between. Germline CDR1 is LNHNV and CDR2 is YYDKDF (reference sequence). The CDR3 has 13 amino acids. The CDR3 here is CATNLAWQETQYF. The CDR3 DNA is TGTGCCACCAATCTAGCATGGCAAGAGACCCAGTACTTC.

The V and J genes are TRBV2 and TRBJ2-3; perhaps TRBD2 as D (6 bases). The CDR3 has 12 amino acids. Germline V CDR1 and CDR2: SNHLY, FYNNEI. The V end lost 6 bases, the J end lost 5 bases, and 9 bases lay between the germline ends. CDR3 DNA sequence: TGTGCCAGCAGCGGAGCGGGAGATACGCAGTATTTT. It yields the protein CASSGAGDTQYF. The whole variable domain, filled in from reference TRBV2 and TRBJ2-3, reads EPEVTQTPSHQVTQMGQEVILRCVPISNHLYFYWYRQILGQKVEFLVSFYNNEISEKSEIFDDQFSVERPDGSNFTLKIRSTKLEDSAMYFCASSGAGDTQYFGPGTRLTVL.

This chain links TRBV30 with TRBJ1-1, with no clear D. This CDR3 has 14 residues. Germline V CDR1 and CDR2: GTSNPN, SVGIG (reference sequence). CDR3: CANLEGSRNTEAFF. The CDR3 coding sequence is TGTGCTAACCTCGAGGGCAGTCGGAACACTGAAGCTTTCTTT.

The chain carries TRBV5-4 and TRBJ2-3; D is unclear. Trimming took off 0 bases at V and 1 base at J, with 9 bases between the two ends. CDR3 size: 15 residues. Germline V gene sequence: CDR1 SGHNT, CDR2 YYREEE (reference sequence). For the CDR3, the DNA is TGTGCCAGCAGCTTGGACGAGATAGGCACAGATACGCAGTATTTT. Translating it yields CASSLDEIGTDTQYF.

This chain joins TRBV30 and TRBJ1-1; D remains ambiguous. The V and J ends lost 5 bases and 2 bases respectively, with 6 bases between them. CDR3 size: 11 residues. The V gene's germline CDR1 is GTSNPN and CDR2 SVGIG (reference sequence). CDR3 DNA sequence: TGTGCCTGGTGGGAAAACACTGAAGCTTTCTTT. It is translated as CAWWENTEAFF.

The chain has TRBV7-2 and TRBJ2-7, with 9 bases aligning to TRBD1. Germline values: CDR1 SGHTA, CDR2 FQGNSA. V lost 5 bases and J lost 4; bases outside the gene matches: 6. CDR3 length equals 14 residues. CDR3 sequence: CASSETGGFYEQYF. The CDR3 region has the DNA TGTGCCAGCAGCGAGACAGGGGGGTTTTACGAGCAGTACTTC.

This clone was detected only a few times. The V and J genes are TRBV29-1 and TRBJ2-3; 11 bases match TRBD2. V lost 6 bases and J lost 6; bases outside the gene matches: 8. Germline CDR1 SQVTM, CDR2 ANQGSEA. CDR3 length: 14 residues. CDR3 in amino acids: CSVRLAGSFDTQYF. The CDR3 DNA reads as TGCAGCGTAAGACTAGCGGGGAGTTTCGATACGCAGTATTTT.

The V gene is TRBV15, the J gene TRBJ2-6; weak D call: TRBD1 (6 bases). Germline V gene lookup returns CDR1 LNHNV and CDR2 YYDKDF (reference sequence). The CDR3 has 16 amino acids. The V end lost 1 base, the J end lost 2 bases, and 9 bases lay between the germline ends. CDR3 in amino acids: CATSRVQGPGANVLTF. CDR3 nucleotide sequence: TGTGCCACCAGCAGAGTTCAGGGGCCTGGGGCCAACGTCCTGACTTTC.

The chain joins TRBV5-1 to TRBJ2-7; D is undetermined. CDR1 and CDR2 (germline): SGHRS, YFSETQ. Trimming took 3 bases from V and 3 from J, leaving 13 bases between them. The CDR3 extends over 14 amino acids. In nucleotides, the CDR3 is TGCGCCAGCAGCTCGTCTACGAATTTCTACGAGCAGTACTTC. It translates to CASSSSTNFYEQYF.

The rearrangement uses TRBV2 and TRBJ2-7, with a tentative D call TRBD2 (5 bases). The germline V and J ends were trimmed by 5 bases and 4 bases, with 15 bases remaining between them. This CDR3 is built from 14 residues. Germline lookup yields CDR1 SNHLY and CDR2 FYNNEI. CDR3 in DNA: TGTGCCAGCAGTACAACTAGGGTTGGGTACGAGCAGTACTTC. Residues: CASSTTRVGYEQYF.

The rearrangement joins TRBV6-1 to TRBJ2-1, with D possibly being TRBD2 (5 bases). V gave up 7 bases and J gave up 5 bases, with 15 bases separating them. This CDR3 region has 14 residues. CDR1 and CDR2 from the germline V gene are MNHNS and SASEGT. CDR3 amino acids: CASKRGGGDNEQFF. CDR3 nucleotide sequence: TGTGCCAGCAAACGGGGTGGTGGAGACAATGAGCAGTTCTTC.

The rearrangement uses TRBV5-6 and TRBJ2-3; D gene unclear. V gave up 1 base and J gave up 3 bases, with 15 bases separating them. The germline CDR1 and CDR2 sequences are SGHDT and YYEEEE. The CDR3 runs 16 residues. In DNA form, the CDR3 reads TGTGCCAGCAGCTTGTCGGGCCTCGTCTTAACAGATACGCAGTATTTT. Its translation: CASSLSGLVLTDTQYF.

The CDR3 DNA sequence: TGTGCCACTCAGGGGAACACTGAAGCTTTCTTT. Its protein is CATQGNTEAFF. This chain joins TRBV28 and TRBJ1-1; possible D gene TRBD1, 5 bases. The germline V gene has CDR1 MDHEN and CDR2 SYDVKM. V shed 10 bases and J shed 1 base, with 7 bases lying between them. CDR3 length: 11 residues.

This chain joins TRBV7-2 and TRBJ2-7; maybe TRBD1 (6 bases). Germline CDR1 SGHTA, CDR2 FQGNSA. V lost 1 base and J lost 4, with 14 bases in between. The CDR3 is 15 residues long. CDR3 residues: CASSLVGQGRYEQYF. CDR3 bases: TGTGCCAGCAGCTTAGTTGGGCAGGGGCGGTACGAGCAGTACTTC.

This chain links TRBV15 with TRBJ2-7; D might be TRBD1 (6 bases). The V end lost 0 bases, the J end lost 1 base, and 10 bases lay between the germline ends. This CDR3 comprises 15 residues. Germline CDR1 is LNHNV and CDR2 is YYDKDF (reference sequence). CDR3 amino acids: CATSRDLGQSYEQYF. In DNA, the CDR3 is TGTGCCACCAGCAGAGATCTCGGACAGTCCTACGAGCAGTACTTC.

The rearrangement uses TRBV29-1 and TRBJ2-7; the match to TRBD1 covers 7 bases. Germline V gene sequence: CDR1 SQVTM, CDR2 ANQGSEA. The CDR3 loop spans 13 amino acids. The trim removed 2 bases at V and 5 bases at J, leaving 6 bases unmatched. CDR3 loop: CSVELGGGDEQYF. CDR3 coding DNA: TGCAGCGTTGAATTAGGGGGCGGCGACGAGCAGTACTTC.

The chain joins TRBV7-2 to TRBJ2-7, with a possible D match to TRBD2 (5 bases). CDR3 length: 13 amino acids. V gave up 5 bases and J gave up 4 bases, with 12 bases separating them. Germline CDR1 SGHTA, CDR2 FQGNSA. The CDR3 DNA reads TGTGCCAGCAGCCCTCCGGGATTGTACGAGCAGTACTTC. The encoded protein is CASSPPGLYEQYF.

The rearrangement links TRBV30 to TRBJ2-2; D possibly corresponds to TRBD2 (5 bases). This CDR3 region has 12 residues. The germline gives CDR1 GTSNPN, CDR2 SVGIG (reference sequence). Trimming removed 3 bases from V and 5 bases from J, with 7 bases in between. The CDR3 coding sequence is TGTGCCTGGAGGAGAGGGACCGGGGAGCTGTTTTTT. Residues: CAWRRGTGELFF. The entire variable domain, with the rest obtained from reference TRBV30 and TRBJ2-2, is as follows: SQTIHQWPATLVQPVGSPLSLECTVEGTSNPNLYWYRQAAGRGLQLLFYSVGIGQISSEVPQNLSASRPQDRQFILSSKKLLLSDSGFYLCAWRRGTGELFFGEGSRLTVL.

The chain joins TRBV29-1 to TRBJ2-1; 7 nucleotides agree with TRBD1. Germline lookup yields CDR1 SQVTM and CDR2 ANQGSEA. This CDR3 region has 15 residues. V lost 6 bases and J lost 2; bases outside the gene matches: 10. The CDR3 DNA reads TGCAGCGTCGACCTCCCGGACAGGACCTACAATGAGCAGTTCTTC. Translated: CSVDLPDRTYNEQFF.

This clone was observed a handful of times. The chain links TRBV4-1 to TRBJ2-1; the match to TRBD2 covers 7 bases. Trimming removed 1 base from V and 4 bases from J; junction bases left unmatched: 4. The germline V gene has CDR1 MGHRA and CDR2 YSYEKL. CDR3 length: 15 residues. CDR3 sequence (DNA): TGCGCCAGCAGCCAAGCTCTAGCGGAGTACAATGAGCAGTTCTTC. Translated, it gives CASSQALAEYNEQFF.

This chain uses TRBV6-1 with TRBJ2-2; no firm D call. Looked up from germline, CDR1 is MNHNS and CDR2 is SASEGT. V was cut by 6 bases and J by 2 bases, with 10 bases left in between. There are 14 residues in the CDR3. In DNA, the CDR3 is TGTGCCAGCAGACCCACACCCAACACCGGGGAGCTGTTTTTT. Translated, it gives CASRPTPNTGELFF.

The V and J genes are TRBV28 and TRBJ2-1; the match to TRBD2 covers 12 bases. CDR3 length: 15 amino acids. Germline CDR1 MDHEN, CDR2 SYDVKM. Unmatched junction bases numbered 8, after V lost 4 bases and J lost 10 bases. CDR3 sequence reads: CASSSGTSGPKEQFF. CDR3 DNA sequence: TGTGCCAGCAGTTCCGGGACTAGCGGGCCAAAAGAGCAGTTCTTC.

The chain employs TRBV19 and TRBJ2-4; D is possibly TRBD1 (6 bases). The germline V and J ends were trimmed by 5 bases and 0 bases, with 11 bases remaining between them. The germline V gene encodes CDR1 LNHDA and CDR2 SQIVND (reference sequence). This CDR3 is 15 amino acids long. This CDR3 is CASSPTGPAKNIQYF. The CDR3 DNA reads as TGTGCCAGTAGTCCGACAGGACCAGCCAAAAACATTCAGTACTTC.

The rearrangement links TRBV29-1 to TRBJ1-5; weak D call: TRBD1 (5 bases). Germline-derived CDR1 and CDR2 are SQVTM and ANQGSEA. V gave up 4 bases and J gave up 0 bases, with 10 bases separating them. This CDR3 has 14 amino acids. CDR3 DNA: TGCAGCGTTGGGGACGTTTATAGCAATCAGCCCCAGCATTTT. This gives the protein CSVGDVYSNQPQHF. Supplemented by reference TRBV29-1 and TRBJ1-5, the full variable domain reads SAVISQKPSRDICQRGTSLTIQCQVDSQVTMMFWYRQQPGQSLTLIATANQGSEATYESGFVIDKFPISRPNLTFSTLTVSNMSPEDSSIYLCSVGDVYSNQPQHFGDGTRLSIL.

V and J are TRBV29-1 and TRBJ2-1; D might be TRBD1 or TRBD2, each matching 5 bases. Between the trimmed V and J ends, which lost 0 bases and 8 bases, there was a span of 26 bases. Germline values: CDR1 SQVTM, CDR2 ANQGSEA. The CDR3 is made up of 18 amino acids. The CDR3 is CSVEDRRRGREIAYEQFF. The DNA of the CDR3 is TGCAGCGTTGAAGATCGGAGGCGTGGCAGGGAGATAGCATATGAGCAGTTCTTC.

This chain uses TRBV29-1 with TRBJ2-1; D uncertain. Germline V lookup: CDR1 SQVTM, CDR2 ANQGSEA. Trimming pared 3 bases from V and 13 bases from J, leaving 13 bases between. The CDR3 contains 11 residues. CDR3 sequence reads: CSVESRRAQFF. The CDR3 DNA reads TGCAGCGTTGAGTCTAGAAGGGCTCAGTTCTTC.

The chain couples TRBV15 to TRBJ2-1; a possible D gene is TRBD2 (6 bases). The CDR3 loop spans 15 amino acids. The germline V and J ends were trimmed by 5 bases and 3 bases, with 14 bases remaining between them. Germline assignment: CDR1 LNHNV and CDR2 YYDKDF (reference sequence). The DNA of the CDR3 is TGTGCCACCAGCCCCGATCGGGGGAACTACAATGAGCAGTTCTTC. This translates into CATSPDRGNYNEQFF. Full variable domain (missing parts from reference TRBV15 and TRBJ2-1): DAMVIQNPRYQVTQFGKPVTLSCSQTLNHNVMYWYQQKSSQAPKLLFHYYDKDFNNEADTPDNFQSRRPNTSFCFLDIRSPGLGDTAMYLCATSPDRGNYNEQFFGPGTRLTVL.